This TCR beta chain appears in the sequencing data of a study of shared clonotypes between healthy human individuals. Each PCR replicate from the sorted subsets contained about 200 ng DNA, which is around 30,000 T cell genomes. Only in-frame clones appear in the TCRdb table, and some are missing; sequencing was by immunoSEQ multiplex PCR. The sample lists about 2.5 million clones, less than 95% seen once, with about 0.41% in the top ten. The V and J ends lost 4 bases and 3 bases respectively, with 4 bases between them. Per germline, CDR1 SGHAT and CDR2 FQNNGV. This CDR3 has 11 amino acids. As regards this clone: The antigen is not known. The sample carries other DNA sequences with the same CDR3.

Study findings and constraints: It was observed that roughly 4.8% of naive CD4 clonotypes were shared across a handful of donors.

Nashville, Tennessee was home to all donors, who were Caucasian adults. The investigators split CD4+ cells into a CD45RA+ naive subset and a CD45RA-negative memory subset. V usage is TRBV11-2 and J usage is TRBJ2-7; D remains unclear. This sequence was found in a young man in good health. Some clones in this sample may be carry-over from other donors' samples. Material: naive CD4+ T cells from PBMCs. As for subset: CD45RA+ positively selected. The CDR3, as DNA: TGTGCCAGCAGCTCGAGCTACGAGCAGTACTTC. This gives the protein CASSSSYEQYF.